One and the same sample provided the 10 T cell receptor beta chains below, sequenced in a study of blood T cell repertoires in COVID-19 (TCRdb year 2020). The library was prepared using the immunoSEQ multiplex PCR assay. Here the immuneACCESS table is served through TCRdb, limited to in-frame sequences with V and J called. Missing clones are a known gap in these copies; in checked studies unresolved V genes cover under half, and the rest lacks a known reason. The sample table holds 300,000 or so clones, of which about 90% were seen once. 5% to 7% of the sample is held by the ten biggest clonotypes. The material sequenced was peripheral blood. The receptors stem from a man between 18 and 35 years old who had recovered from COVID-19.

The rearrangement joins TRBV5-5 to TRBJ2-7; 10 bases match TRBD1. From germline, CDR1 is SGHKS and CDR2 YYEKEE (reference sequence). V shed 4 bases and J 7 bases; nucleotides not matched to a gene: 5. The CDR3 length is 13 residues. Written as DNA, the CDR3 is TGTGCCAGCAGCCTGACAGGGGGCAGAGAGCAGTACTTC. Protein sequence: CASSLTGGREQYF.

This chain connects TRBV5-6 to TRBJ1-1; maybe TRBD1 (5 bases). The CDR3 is 16 residues long. V lost 4 bases and J 0 bases, leaving 16 bases between the germline ends. Germline CDR1 SGHDT, CDR2 YYEEEE. The CDR3 region is CASSQSGAGMNTEAFF. CDR3 nucleotide sequence: TGTGCCAGCAGCCAGAGCGGGGCAGGCATGAACACTGAAGCTTTCTTT.

CDR3 DNA sequence: TGTGCCAGCAGCTTAAACCCCGCGGGGGAGGGAGAAGAGCAGTACTTC. Residues: CASSLNPAGEGEEQYF. V is TRBV7-3 and J is TRBJ2-7, with 7 bases fitting TRBD2. With V trimmed by 1 base and J by 7 bases, 13 bases remained unmatched. CDR1 SGHTA and CDR2 FQGTGA come from the germline V gene. This CDR3 region has 16 residues.

The genes are TRBV2 and TRBJ1-6; the D is unclear. The CDR3 sequence is 13 residues long. In germline, CDR1 is SNHLY, CDR2 FYNNEI. With 4 bases removed from V and 3 bases from J, the gap between germline ends came to 4 bases. The CDR3 nucleotides read TGTGCCAGCAGTGGTAGCTATAATTCACCCCTCCACTTT. The encoded protein is CASSGSYNSPLHF.

This sequence joins TRBV7-8 and TRBJ1-1, with 9 bases that match TRBD1. The J segment lost 11 bases and the V segment lost 6 bases, leaving 10 bases of the junction unmatched. Germline-derived CDR1 and CDR2 are SGHVS and FQNEAQ. The CDR3 contains 13 residues. CDR3 coding DNA: TGTGCCAGCAGTCTTACAGGGGGCGGCGCGGCTTTCTTT. Its protein is CASSLTGGGAAFF.

V is TRBV7-9 and J is TRBJ2-4, with D hard to call. This CDR3 has 13 residues. The germline V gene encodes CDR1 SEHNR and CDR2 FQNEAQ (reference sequence). Trimming cost V 5 bases and J 2 bases, with 7 bases left between them. DNA of the CDR3: TGTGCCAGCAGCCCCCCGTCCAAAAACATTCAGTACTTC. Protein product: CASSPPSKNIQYF.

This chain connects TRBV12-3 or TRBV12-4 to TRBJ2-5, with D perhaps matching TRBD2 (6 bases). V was trimmed by 8 bases and J by 5 bases, leaving 15 bases between them. This CDR3 is 13 amino acids long. CDR3 in amino acids: CASSASLAETQYF. In DNA form, the CDR3 reads TGTGCCAGCTCCGCCAGCCTAGCGGAGACCCAGTACTTC.

The chain is built from TRBV29-1 and TRBJ2-5; 10 nucleotides match TRBD1. Germline CDR1 SQVTM, CDR2 ANQGSEA. J lost 4 bases, V lost 6 bases, and 8 bases had no gene match. CDR3 size: 14 residues. CDR3 loop: CSVSRGQGGETQYF. The CDR3 nucleotides read TGCAGCGTCTCCCGCGGACAGGGGGGAGAGACCCAGTACTTC.

The chain links TRBV27 to TRBJ2-3; 7 bases are shared with TRBD2. The CDR3 length is 14 residues. Looked up from germline, CDR1 is MNHEY and CDR2 is SMNVEV (reference sequence). Losses at the gene ends were 8 bases for V and 5 bases for J; bases not matched to a gene: 10. The CDR3 nucleotides are TGTGCCAGCGCGAGTCCAGCGGGGCAAGATACGCAGTATTTT. Protein product: CASASPAGQDTQYF.

The V gene is TRBV4-1, the J gene TRBJ2-1; 8 nucleotides line up with TRBD1. This CDR3 has 17 residues. V lost 3 bases, J lost 5 bases, and 12 bases stayed unmatched. Germline V gene data show CDR1 as MGHRA and CDR2 as YSYEKL. CDR3 nucleotides: TGCGCCAGCAGCCACGAGATGGACAGGGAGGCGAACAATGAGCAGTTCTTC. Translated, it gives CASSHEMDREANNEQFF.